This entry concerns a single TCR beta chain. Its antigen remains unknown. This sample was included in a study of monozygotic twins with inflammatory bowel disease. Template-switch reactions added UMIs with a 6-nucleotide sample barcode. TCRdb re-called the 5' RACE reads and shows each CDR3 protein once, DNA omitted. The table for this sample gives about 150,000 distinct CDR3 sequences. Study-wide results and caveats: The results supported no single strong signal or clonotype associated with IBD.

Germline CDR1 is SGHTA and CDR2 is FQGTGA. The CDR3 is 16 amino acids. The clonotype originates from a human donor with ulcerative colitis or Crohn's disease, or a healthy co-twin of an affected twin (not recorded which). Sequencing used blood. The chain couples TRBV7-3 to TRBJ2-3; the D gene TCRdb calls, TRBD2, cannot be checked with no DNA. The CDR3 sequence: CASSFKRYTSTDTQYF. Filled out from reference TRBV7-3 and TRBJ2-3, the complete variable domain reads GAGVSQTPSNKVTEKGKYVELRCDPISGHTALYWYRQSLGQGPEFLIYFQGTGAADDSGLPNDRFFAVRPEGSVSTLKIQRTERGDSAVYLCASSFKRYTSTDTQYFGPGTRLTVL.